The TCR beta chain described here comes from a study of T-cell reconstitution after alpha-beta-depleted transplantation in children. This clonotype appeared a few times. The limits of the CDR3 on the DNA are not certain, so only TCRdb's listed CDR3 is given. TCRbeta library preparation incorporated unique molecular identifiers. In TCRdb, the PCR reads were re-called with MiXCR into one record per CDR3 protein. The data contain 420,000 or so distinct CDR3 sequences, approximately 10% of them seen just once; the ten biggest clones take up roughly 6%. The CDR3 spans 15 amino acids, including both terminal residues.

This sample comprised PBMCs from the stem cell graft donor, obtained from the stem cell graft. The TCR originated in a human donor who donated a stem cell graft to a child with acute myeloid leukemia. V usage is TRBV12-3 or TRBV12-4 and J usage is TRBJ2-2; the DNA was not compared with TRBD1, the D call given in the table. The CDR3 protein is CASTRTTPAAGSCFF.